Included here is one TCR beta chain sequence, with context. Its antigen is undetermined. With 60 Vbeta and 13 Jbeta primers, the PCR was carried out. Only in-frame clones appear in the TCRdb table, and some are missing; sequencing was by immunoSEQ multiplex PCR. The sample yields some 150,000 clones, around 84% seen once. The record originates from a study of cytomegalovirus exposure and HLA in healthy donors. Points from the study as a whole: The study had only CMV serostatus as immune exposure information.

The CDR3 runs 15 residues. Germline V gene lookup returns CDR1 MRHNA and CDR2 SNTAGT. V shed 7 bases and J shed 0 bases, with 13 bases lying between them. Material for sequencing was PBMCs. This sequence originates from a boy aged 2 to 10 in good health and CMV-seronegative. The V call is TRBV6-4, the J call TRBJ2-1; D ambiguous. For the CDR3, the DNA is TGTGCCAGCACCCGAGAGAAAAGCTCCTACAATGAGCAGTTCTTC. The encoded protein is CASTREKSSYNEQFF.